This T cell receptor (beta chain) is from a study of blood T cell repertoires in COVID-19. Study-wide context: Spain, Italy and the United States supplied samples that represented acute and convalescent COVID-19. PBMCs, B-cell-depleted T cells, or T cells provided the cDNA or gDNA that made up the material.

In the original analysis: Amplification of reference gene primers was used by the study to estimate nucleated cell counts. Method: immunoSEQ multiplex PCR; TCRdb's copy keeps in-frame clones and lacks some. That table gives V, J and clone size, and the DNA gave D and trimming. The sample lists some 220,000 clones; 65% to 85% were seen once. Source material: peripheral blood. The sequence was obtained from an older woman with acute or convalescent COVID-19.

The CDR3 DNA sequence: TGTGCCAGCAGTATTGGACAAATGAACACTGAAGCTTTCTTT. This sequence encodes CASSIGQMNTEAFF. This rearrangement joins TRBV28 to TRBJ1-1; TRBD1 is a possible D gene (5 bases). Trimming took 5 bases from V and 0 from J, leaving 10 bases between them. The CDR3 has 14 residues. CDR1 and CDR2 from the germline V gene are MDHEN and SYDVKM.